The subject of this entry is one T cell receptor (beta chain). Its matching antigen is unknown. These data belong to a study of vaccination effects on CD4 cells after COVID-19. The CDR3 has 12 amino acids. Germline CDR1 and CDR2: SGHTA and FQGNSA. Trimming cost V 5 bases and J 3 bases, with 7 bases left between them. This table comes from immunoSEQ multiplex PCR, and its TCRdb copy is limited to in-frame clones, with some not included. The table records 10,000 or so clones, 65% to 75% of them present only once. General study findings and limits: Marked clonal contraction was seen late after vaccination (in both infection- and vaccine-induced clones).

Antigen-specific CD4+ T cell clonotypes were called by their expansion after viral peptide-pool culture in ViraFEST. The culture ran for 9 to 11 days, and then CD4+ T cells were isolated. The vaccine recipients had no prior SARS-CoV-2 infection, with negative nucleocapsid antibodies. Wells each received more than 1.5 million PBMC, cultured with around 9.3 IU/ml IL-2 and 8.5 to 10 ug/ml peptides. Cells had half their medium changed to IL-2 medium on days 3 and 7. This TCR was sampled from a human donor who received a COVID-19 vaccine. Sequencing was performed on CD4+ T cells from PBMCs cultured with HCoV-229E spike peptides, taken before COVID-19 vaccination. The chain recombines TRBV7-2 with TRBJ1-1; D remains ambiguous. As DNA, the CDR3 is TGTGCCAGCAGCATTCAGGACACTGAAGCTTTCTTT. This gives the protein CASSIQDTEAFF.